One sample yielded the 21 T cell receptor beta chains listed below, sequenced in a study of tumor and adjacent non-tumor tissue in lung cancer. This sample's RNA came from whole unsorted tissue. TCRbeta libraries were built with three rounds of nested PCR, modified from ARM-PCR. TCRdb recomputed calls from the multiplex PCR reads with MiXCR, one row per CDR3 protein. The data contain fewer than 150,000 distinct CDR3 sequences, around 66% of them singletons. Material for sequencing was lung tumor tissue. These receptors were obtained from a man aged 55 to 70 with small cell lung cancer.

As to this clonotype: A junction end diverges from the germline sequence, so it may reflect a read error. This chain uses TRBV11-2 with TRBJ2-1; 7 bases match TRBD2. Germline loops: CDR1 SGHAT, CDR2 FQNNGV. The CDR3 is 15 amino acids. This CDR3 is CASSPKELAYNEQFF. In nucleotides, the CDR3 is TGTGCCAGCAGCCCGAAGGAACTAGCGTACAATGAGCAATTCTTC. The complete variable domain, with remaining parts taken from reference TRBV11-2 and TRBJ2-1, reads EAGVAQSPRYKIIEKRQSVAFWCNPISGHATLYWYQQILGQGPKLLIQFQNNGVVDDSQLPKDRFSAERLKGVDSTLKIQPAKLEDSAVYLCASSPKELAYNEQFFGPGTRLTVL.

This chain uses TRBV7-9 with TRBJ2-1, with 8 bases lining up with TRBD2. V lost 1 base, J lost 4 bases, and 3 bases stayed unmatched. From germline, CDR1 is SEHNR and CDR2 FQNEAQ (reference sequence). CDR3 length: 15 amino acids. CDR3 DNA: TGTGCCAGCAGCTTAGTTACTAGCGGTTACAATGAGCAGTTCTTC. Translation gives CASSLVTSGYNEQFF.

This clonotype has a single count. One junction end disagrees with the germline gene, perhaps due to a read error. The chain recombines TRBV6-9 with TRBJ2-1, with a tentative D call TRBD1 (6 bases). In germline, CDR1 is MNHGY, CDR2 SVAAGI. The CDR3 covers 14 residues. The CDR3 DNA is TGTGCCAATCCAGGGGACCCCCAGTCCAATGTGCAGTTCTTC. It translates to CANPGDPQSNVQFF.

With regard to this clonotype: A much larger clone lies a single base off, so this may be a read error. This chain joins TRBV20-1 and TRBJ1-2; D uncertain. The CDR3 runs to 12 residues. Germline CDR1 reads DFQATT; CDR2 reads SNEGSKA (reference sequence). The CDR3: CSTRYRIDGYTF. The DNA of the CDR3 is TGCAGTACTAGATATAGGATAGATGGCTACACCTTC.

As concerns this clonotype: It may be a read error: a sequence one base away is much more abundant. This chain links TRBV5-1 with TRBJ1-2; TRBD1 matches 9 bases. Germline lookup yields CDR1 SGHRS and CDR2 YFSETQ. This CDR3 is 17 amino acids long. V trimming: 3 bases; J trimming: 4 bases; junction bases outside the gene matches: 13. CDR3 coding DNA: TGCGCCAGCAGCTCCCCCGGGACAGGGTCCCGGGGCTATGGCTACACCTTC. Protein: CASSSPGTGSRGYGYTF. The full variable domain, completed using reference TRBV5-1 and TRBJ1-2, is KAGVTQTPRYLIKTRGQQVTLSCSPISGHRSVSWYQQTPGQGLQFLFEYFSETQRNKGNFPGRFSGRQFSNSRSEMNVSTLELGDSALYLCASSSPGTGSRGYGYTFGSGTRLTVV.

A word on this clonotype: This CDR3 fails to terminate in the conserved phenylalanine or tryptophan, so it likely reflects a read error. J is TRBJ1-6 and V is TRBV6-5, with D hard to call. The CDR3 extends over 15 amino acids. Looked up from germline, CDR1 is MNHEY and CDR2 is SVGAGI. V was trimmed by 4 bases and J by 8 bases, leaving 15 bases between them. Here the CDR3 DNA reads TGTGCCAGCAGTTGGCTCCTGGGTGGGGATTCACCCCTCCACCTT. Residues: CASSWLLGGDSPLHL.

For this clonotype: This likely comes from a read error, as the CDR3 has no conserved phenylalanine or tryptophan at its end. The rearrangement links TRBV11-1 to TRBJ2-5, with TRBD2 matching over 12 bases. Germline CDR1 and CDR2: SGHAT and FQDESV (reference sequence). The CDR3 covers 15 residues. The CDR3 region is CTNTATSGRGETQYL. DNA of the CDR3: TGTACCAACACCGCGACTAGCGGGAGAGGCGAGACCCAGTACTTA.

This clonotype was observed a few times. One end of the junction varies from germline; a read error may be responsible. The chain uses TRBV6-6 and TRBJ2-7, with 8 bases aligning to TRBD1. Looked up from germline, CDR1 is MNHNY and CDR2 is SVGAGI (reference sequence). The CDR3 spans 15 residues. Written as DNA, the CDR3 is TGTACCAGCAGTCGTCTCCCCGGACAGGGCAGCGAACAGTACTTC. Protein: CTSSRLPGQGSEQYF.

V is TRBV20-1 and J is TRBJ1-6, with unresolved D. The CDR3 is 16 amino acids. Germline V lookup: CDR1 DFQATT, CDR2 SNEGSKA (reference sequence). V was clipped by 2 bases and J by 6 bases, with 17 bases between them. The CDR3 region is CSARNVMRAPNSPLHF. The CDR3 coding sequence is TGCAGTGCTAGAAATGTAATGCGGGCGCCTAATTCACCCCTCCACTTT.

This clonotype showed up just a few times. V and J are TRBV4-2 and TRBJ2-1; D could derive from TRBD1 or TRBD2 (5 bases each). Trimming took 1 base from V and 3 from J, leaving 16 bases between them. Germline CDR1 LGHNA, CDR2 YNFKEQ. CDR3 length: 17 amino acids. CDR3 protein: CASSQVTSGRNYNEQFF. The CDR3 DNA reads TGTGCCAGCAGCCAAGTTACATCGGGACGGAACTACAATGAGCAGTTCTTC.

Comments on this clonotype: The junction does not match germline at one end; this may be a read error. V gene TRBV11-1 combines with J gene TRBJ1-3; D ambiguous. This CDR3 spans 13 amino acids. Germline-derived CDR1 and CDR2 are SGHAT and FQDESV (reference sequence). Here the CDR3 DNA reads TGTGACGGCACCGCCAGGACCGGAAACACCACACATTTT. It codes for CDGTARTGNTTHF.

The chain uses TRBV29-1 and TRBJ1-2, with D hard to call. The CDR3 has 14 amino acids. Germline CDR1 reads SQVTM; CDR2 reads ANQGSEA. With 1 base removed from V and 5 bases from J, the gap between germline ends came to 14 bases. The chain's CDR3 is CSVEGVPRWYGYTF. The CDR3 nucleotides are TGCAGCGTTGAAGGGGTACCGAGGTGGTATGGCTACACCTTC.

This clonotype appeared a few times. J is TRBJ1-5 and V is TRBV6-1; TRBD1 is a possible D gene (6 bases). Germline lookup yields CDR1 MNHNS and CDR2 SASEGT. The CDR3 consists of 14 residues. The V end lost 8 bases, the J end lost 3 bases, and 14 bases lay between the germline ends. The CDR3 sequence is CASGRRDNNQPQHF. The DNA for the CDR3 is TGTGCCAGCGGGCGCCGGGACAACAATCAGCCCCAGCATTTT.

A note on this clonotype: Mismatch with germline at one junction end may stem from a read error. J is TRBJ1-4 and V is TRBV12-3 or TRBV12-4; D is undetermined. This CDR3 is 16 amino acids long. CDR3 residues: CANSLQLGGWGEKLFF. The CDR3 DNA sequence: TGTGCCAACAGTCTTCAATTGGGTGGATGGGGAGAAAAACTGTTTTTT.

Remarks on this clonotype: Given a much more abundant clone one base away, this may be a read error. The CDR3 DNA reads TGCAGTGCTAGTGCGGGAACTATAGATACGCAGTATTTT. It specifies CSASAGTIDTQYF. The V call is TRBV20-1, the J call TRBJ2-3, with a weak D call TRBD2 (6 bases). Per the germline V gene, CDR1 is DFQATT and CDR2 is SNEGSKA (reference sequence). The length of the CDR3 is 13 residues. Trimming removed 3 bases at V and 5 bases at J, with 12 bases between.

The sample holds a few counts of this clonotype. The rearrangement uses TRBV30 and TRBJ2-2, with 7 bases matching TRBD2. Germline values: CDR1 GTSNPN, CDR2 SVGIG (reference sequence). Trimming at V came to 7 bases and at J to 7 bases, leaving 9 bases not matched to a gene. CDR3 length: 13 residues. CDR3 DNA sequence: TGTGCCTTCGGGCGGGAGAAGGTCGGGGAGCTGTTTTTT. It codes for CAFGREKVGELFF.

Turning to this clonotype: Just one base apart from a much larger clone, this may be a read error. This chain connects TRBV7-8 to TRBJ2-3, with 8 bases lining up with TRBD1. In germline, CDR1 is SGHVS, CDR2 FQNEAQ. The CDR3 covers 16 residues. The CDR3 nucleotides read TGTACCAGCAGCTTGACAGTTCCGGGACAGGATTTGGCGCAGTATTTT. As protein: CTSSLTVPGQDLAQYF.

Only a few counts were recorded for this clonotype. The rearrangement joins TRBV28 to TRBJ2-7, with TRBD1 matching over 8 bases. The CDR3 extends over 12 amino acids. The V gene's germline CDR1 is MDHEN and CDR2 SYDVKM. CDR3 sequence reads: CVTTGGNYEQYF. The CDR3 DNA reads as TGTGTCACTACAGGGGGGAACTACGAGCAGTACTTC.

This clonotype was observed many times. The chain couples TRBV6-2 or TRBV6-3 to TRBJ2-2; 8 positions match TRBD2. This CDR3 is 15 amino acids long. In germline, CDR1 is MNHEY, CDR2 SVGEGT. The V segment lost 6 bases and the J segment 4 bases; nucleotides outside the gene matches: 7. CDR3 in amino acids: CASSLAGAGTGELFF. The CDR3 nucleotides are TGTGCCAGCAGCCTAGCGGGTGCTGGCACCGGGGAGCTGTTTTTT.

This chain connects TRBV11-2 to TRBJ1-2, with D possibly TRBD1 on 6 matching bases. The V end was cut by 9 bases, the J end by 8 bases, with 19 bases between. Germline V CDR1 and CDR2: SGHAT, FQNNGV. The CDR3 has 13 residues. The CDR3 reads CASGSPVGAGYTF. In DNA, the CDR3 is TGTGCCAGTGGCTCCCCGGTGGGGGCCGGCTACACCTTC.

CDR3 sequence reads: CSALRGGGKAFF. DNA for the CDR3: TGCAGTGCCCTCCGTGGGGGAGGTAAAGCTTTCTTT. The V gene is TRBV20-1, the J gene TRBJ1-1, with a possible D match to TRBD1 (5 bases). The CDR3 has 12 amino acids. The V and J ends lost 6 bases and 9 bases respectively, with 17 bases between them. Per germline, CDR1 DFQATT and CDR2 SNEGSKA (reference sequence).